This T cell receptor (beta chain) was sequenced in a study of T cells after yellow fever vaccination. Whole-study context: Fractions with few cells were prepared using SMART-Seq v4 Ultra Low Input. Findings of the study overall: Subsequent booster samples again held most clones from primary vaccination (96% CD4, approximately 86% CD8). It was a weaker secondary response, yet one that peaked faster, at day 5 versus 15. The presence of abundant clonotypes contaminating from the bulk population was possible in FACS-sorted repertoires.

Using its own MiXCR run on the 5' RACE reads, TCRdb lists one record per CDR3 protein. This sample has some 350,000 distinct CDR3 sequences; roughly 9.4% occur once, and the top ten carry around 17%. With 4 bases removed from V and 8 bases from J, the gap between germline ends came to 8 bases. Germline-derived CDR1 and CDR2 are SGHVS and FQNEAQ. This CDR3 has 12 residues. In regard to this clonotype: Its antigen is not identified.

The specimen comprised PBMCs, sampled on the day of the first yellow fever vaccination. The source of this sequence is a man aged 18 to 35 who received the YFV17D yellow fever vaccine. This chain joins TRBV7-8 and TRBJ1-4; no definite D call. DNA for the CDR3: TGTGCCAGCAGCTCCGGGCACGAAAAACTGTTTTTT. It translates to CASSSGHEKLFF.